A selection of T cell receptor beta chains follows, all from one sample in a study of identical twins. TCRdb ran MiXCR on the 5' RACE reads and lists one entry per CDR3 protein. Of hundreds of thousands of distinct CDR3 sequences listed, about 7.5% are singletons. The sample also formed part of further work on yellow fever vaccine responses in identical twins.

The sequenced sample consisted of CD8+ T cells sorted from blood. Receptors originate from a woman aged 18 to 35 in good health. Both conserved end residues are trimmed from each CDR3. The order of the fields is J gene, CDR3 length, V gene, CDR3 protein.

TRBJ2-3,12,TRBV28,ASSLASHTDTQY
TRBJ2-1,11,TRBV4-1,ASSQDSRGEQF
TRBJ1-2,12,TRBV12-3/TRBV12-4,ASSLAGQGGGYT
TRBJ2-1,11,TRBV28,ASSLGSRHEQF
TRBJ2-4,16,TRBV5-5,ASSLLAGLTLAKNIQY
TRBJ2-1,10,TRBV2,ASRGSYNEQF
TRBJ1-2,13,TRBV7-9,ASSFGWEGNYGYT
TRBJ1-2,12,TRBV12-3/TRBV12-4,ASSISGTGDGYT
TRBJ1-6,9,TRBV10-2,ASSEQGLLH
TRBJ2-1,13,TRBV12-3/TRBV12-4,ASRLTGFGYNEQF
TRBJ2-1,14,TRBV18,ASSPAVKSSYNEQF
TRBJ2-1,12,TRBV20-1,SARGAGVYNEQF
TRBJ2-5,13,TRBV5-7,ASSLTGGLGETQY
TRBJ2-1,14,TRBV20-1,SARDTLAGEYNEQF
TRBJ2-7,11,TRBV14,ASSQVGDGGQY
TRBJ2-5,14,TRBV5-1,ASSSGTALRRETQY
TRBJ2-6,15,TRBV9,ASSVPGQTPGANVLT
TRBJ1-6,14,TRBV7-8,ASSEAVTGYNSPLH
TRBJ2-5,13,TRBV6-5,ASSYGELSQETQY
TRBJ2-7,12,TRBV4-2,ASSHPDLTYEQY
TRBJ2-2,13,TRBV4-1,ASSRTGVNTGELF
TRBJ2-7,13,TRBV5-5,ASSLGLLTTYEQY
TRBJ1-1,13,TRBV12-3/TRBV12-4,ASSLWEYPNTEAF
TRBJ2-1,13,TRBV7-6,ASTSLPGIGNEQF
TRBJ2-7,11,TRBV11-1,ASSLWANYEQY
TRBJ1-5,13,TRBV18,ASSLDRVSNQPQH
TRBJ2-1,13,TRBV28,ASSYRGRGYNEQF
TRBJ2-5,14,TRBV28,ASSRGGVLYQETQY
TRBJ2-3,13,TRBV13,ASSSSDRGLDTQY
TRBJ2-3,13,TRBV20-1,SAVPDTASRDTQY
TRBJ2-1,15,TRBV5-1,ASSSWTGPTSYNEQF
TRBJ2-7,13,TRBV14,ASSLGSFATYEQY
TRBJ2-2,15,TRBV7-2,ASSLRLAGGNTGELF
TRBJ2-1,12,TRBV5-6,ATSSGSLDFEQF
TRBJ1-1,16,TRBV14,ASSQEEAGGMWNTEAF
TRBJ2-3,14,TRBV7-9,ASTVGPETRTDTQY
TRBJ1-5,14,TRBV7-8,ASSPLERGGNQPQH
TRBJ2-5,14,TRBV27,ASSLLSPALQETQY